This is a list of T cell receptor beta chains from one sample in a study of blood T cell repertoires in COVID-19. This table comes from immunoSEQ multiplex PCR, and its TCRdb copy is limited to in-frame clones, with some not included. Of around 270,000 clones listed, about 88% are singletons. The specimen sequenced was peripheral blood. These receptors came from a man between 25 and 39 years old with active or convalescent COVID-19. Each CDR3 is given with its conserved first and last residue. A D gene is named only where the DNA matches it firmly. Only some rows state a clone size, as once, few, many or a class for expanded clones.

J: TRBJ1-2
V: TRBV5-1
D: TRBD1
size: once
DNA: TGCGCCAGCAGCAGGGACAGGGACTATGGCTACACCTTC
CDR3: CASSRDRDYGYTF

J: TRBJ2-7
V: TRBV10-3
D: NA
size: NA
DNA: TGTGCCATCTTGTTACCGAGCTACGAGCAGTACTTC
CDR3: CAILLPSYEQYF

J: TRBJ1-2
V: TRBV19
D: NA
size: NA
DNA: TGTGCCAGTAGTATCGACGACGGGACACCTAACTATGGCTACACCTTC
CDR3: CASSIDDGTPNYGYTF

J: TRBJ2-5
V: TRBV3-1/TRBV3-2
D: NA
size: NA
DNA: TGTGCCAGCAGCCATGGACAGACCCAAGAGACCCAGTACTTC
CDR3: CASSHGQTQETQYF

J: TRBJ2-7
V: TRBV5-1
D: NA
size: few
DNA: TGCGCCAGCAGCTTGGGGACGGACTGGGACGAGCAGTACTTC
CDR3: CASSLGTDWDEQYF

J: TRBJ1-6
V: TRBV5-4
D: NA
size: few
DNA: TGTGCCACGACACGGGGGTCGAATAATTCACCCCTCCACTTT
CDR3: CATTRGSNNSPLHF

J: TRBJ1-6
V: TRBV5-6
D: NA
size: once
DNA: TGTGCCAGCAGCCCTGGACAGTATCCCTATAATTCACCCCTCCACTTT
CDR3: CASSPGQYPYNSPLHF

J: TRBJ2-7
V: TRBV25-1
D: NA
size: NA
DNA: TGTGCCAGCAGTGGTATCGGCTACGAGCAGTACTTC
CDR3: CASSGIGYEQYF

J: TRBJ1-1
V: TRBV7-8
D: TRBD1
size: NA
DNA: TGTGCCAGCAGCCGCGGGACAGACGAAGCTTTCTTT
CDR3: CASSRGTDEAFF

J: TRBJ2-2
V: TRBV4-2
D: TRBD2
size: NA
DNA: TGTGCCAGCAGCCAAGAAGGCCCTAGCGGGGGGGGTGACGCCGGGGAGCTGTTTTTT
CDR3: CASSQEGPSGGGDAGELFF

J: TRBJ1-5
V: TRBV30
D: NA
size: NA
DNA: TGTGCCTGGAGGGCGGGGGCAGCCGTTAGCAATCAGCCCCAGCATTTT
CDR3: CAWRAGAAVSNQPQHF

J: TRBJ1-3
V: TRBV7-2
D: NA
size: NA
DNA: TGTGCCAGCAGCTTAGCGAATGGGGCCAGGGGCACCATATATTTT
CDR3: CASSLANGARGTIYF